What follows describes a single TCR beta chain. Its antigen is currently not known. The input lacks base qualities; no much larger clone sits a single base away. The immunoSEQ Assay, a bias-controlled multiplex PCR, was used to amplify TCRbeta CDR3 regions from genomic DNA. Per the source publication's procedure: The number of nucleated cells in each sample was estimated from the amplification of reference gene primers within the assay. Sequence reads were collapsed and filtered to measure the absolute abundance of every unique TCRbeta CDR3 rearrangement. Productive Simpson clonality was computed per sample as the square root of Simpson's diversity index over productive rearrangements. TCRdb limited this immuneACCESS table to in-frame rearrangements with V and J called. A share of clones is missing; checked studies link under half to unresolved V genes, and the rest is unexplained. The DNA gave D and trimming, while V, J and clone size come from that table. Recorded for this sample are some 120,000 clones; around 82% of them occurred a single time. The ten largest clonotypes hold roughly an eighth of the sample.

The record originates from a study of blood T cell repertoires in COVID-19 (dated by TCRdb to the early 2020s). About the investigation overall: The collaborator samples originated in the United States, Italy and Spain and spanned the acute and convalescent phases of COVID-19. Samples came from the ongoing ImmuneRACE study (first 160 participants) plus 1,254 subjects from 6 global collaborators. The repertoires were released in a freely available public database intended as a resource for research on the immune response to SARS-CoV-2. Where available, HLA class I and class II types were obtained from metadata supplied by the sample provider rather than from assay-based typing. Deeply sampled blood TCRbeta repertoires from subjects exposed to, actively infected with, or recovered from COVID-19 were included in the dataset. The prospective study material was composed of cDNA or gDNA derived from T cells, B-cell-depleted T cells, or PBMCs. Nearly every sample came with metadata listing a de-identified subject ID, COVID-19 status, age in years and sex. Study-wide findings and limitations: The quantity of clinical and demographic metadata differed by source and by participant and was supplied without curation.

The CDR3 measures 13 amino acids from cysteine to phenylalanine. Only the CDR3 region is kept as DNA, spanning 39 bases read in frame from base 1. Trimming removed 3 bases from V and 14 bases from J, leaving 17 bases between the germline ends. Another Seattle source contributed samples from volunteer blood donors who had recovered from COVID-19. Collaborating institutions collected whole blood in K2EDTA tubes following their own protocols. Collaborator samples were shipped for TCRbeta analysis as frozen whole blood, isolated PBMCs, or DNA extracted from either sample type. The rearrangement joined TRBV12-3 or TRBV12-4 to TRBJ2-1, with TRBD2 perhaps the D gene, on 6 matching bases. The sequence was collected from a woman younger than 45 who had recovered from COVID-19. The source material was peripheral blood. The DNA sequence is given as TGTGCCAGCAGTTTGACTAGTTCCTCACCGAAGTTCTTC. This encodes CASSLTSSSPKFF.